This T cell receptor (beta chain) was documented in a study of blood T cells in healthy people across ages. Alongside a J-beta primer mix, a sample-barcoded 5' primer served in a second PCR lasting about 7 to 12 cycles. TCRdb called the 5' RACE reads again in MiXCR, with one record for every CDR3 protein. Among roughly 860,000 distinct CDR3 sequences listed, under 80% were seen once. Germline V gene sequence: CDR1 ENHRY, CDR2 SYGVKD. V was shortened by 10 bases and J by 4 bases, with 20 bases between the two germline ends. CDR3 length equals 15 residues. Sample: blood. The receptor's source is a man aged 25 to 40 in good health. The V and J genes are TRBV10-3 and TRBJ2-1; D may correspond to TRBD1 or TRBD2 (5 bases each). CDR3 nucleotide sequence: TGTGCCACGCAGTCCGGGACGGATCGATACAATGAGCAGTTCTTC. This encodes CATQSGTDRYNEQFF.